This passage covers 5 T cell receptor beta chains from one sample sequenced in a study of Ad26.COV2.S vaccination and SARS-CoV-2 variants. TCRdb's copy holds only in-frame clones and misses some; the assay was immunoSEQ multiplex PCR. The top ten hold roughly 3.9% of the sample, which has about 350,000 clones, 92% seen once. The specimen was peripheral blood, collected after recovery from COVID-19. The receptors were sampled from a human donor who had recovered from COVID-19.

The CDR3, as DNA: TGTGCCAGCAGCTGGGACAGGGGTAACACCGGGGAGCTGTTTTTT. It translates to CASSWDRGNTGELFF. The V and J genes are TRBV6-2 or TRBV6-3 and TRBJ2-2; 10 bases line up with TRBD1. CDR3 length equals 15 residues. The ends lost 6 bases at V and 2 bases at J; junction bases unmatched: 3. CDR1 and CDR2 from the germline V gene are MNHEY and SVGEGT.

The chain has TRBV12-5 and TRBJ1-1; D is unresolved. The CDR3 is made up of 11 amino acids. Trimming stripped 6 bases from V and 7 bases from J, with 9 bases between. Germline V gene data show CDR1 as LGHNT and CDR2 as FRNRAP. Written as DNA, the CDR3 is TGTGCTAGTGGCCGAGGTGGTGAAGCTTTCTTT. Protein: CASGRGGEAFF.

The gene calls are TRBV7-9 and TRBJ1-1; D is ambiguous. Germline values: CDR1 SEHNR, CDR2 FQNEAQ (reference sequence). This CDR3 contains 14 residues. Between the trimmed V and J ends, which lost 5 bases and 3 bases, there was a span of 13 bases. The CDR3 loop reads CASSHPERYTEAFF. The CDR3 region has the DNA TGTGCCAGCAGCCACCCCGAGCGTTACACTGAAGCTTTCTTT. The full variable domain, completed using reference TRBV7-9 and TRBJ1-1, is DTGVSQNPRHKITKRGQNVTFRCDPISEHNRLYWYRQTLGQGPEFLTYFQNEAQLEKSRLLSDRFSAERPKGSFSTLEIQRTEQGDSAMYLCASSHPERYTEAFFGQGTRLTVV.

Written as DNA, the CDR3 is TGCAGTGCTAGGGACACTGAAGCTTTCTTT. Translated: CSARDTEAFF. This chain links TRBV20-1 with TRBJ1-1; no clear D. From germline, CDR1 is DFQATT and CDR2 SNEGSKA (reference sequence). This CDR3 spans 10 amino acids. The V end lost 3 bases, the J end lost 3 bases, and 2 bases lay between the germline ends.

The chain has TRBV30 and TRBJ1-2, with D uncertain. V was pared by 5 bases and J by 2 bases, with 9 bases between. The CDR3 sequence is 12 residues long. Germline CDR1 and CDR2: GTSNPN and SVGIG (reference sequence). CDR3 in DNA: TGTGCCTGGTCTAGAGAGAACTATGGCTACACCTTC. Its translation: CAWSRENYGYTF.